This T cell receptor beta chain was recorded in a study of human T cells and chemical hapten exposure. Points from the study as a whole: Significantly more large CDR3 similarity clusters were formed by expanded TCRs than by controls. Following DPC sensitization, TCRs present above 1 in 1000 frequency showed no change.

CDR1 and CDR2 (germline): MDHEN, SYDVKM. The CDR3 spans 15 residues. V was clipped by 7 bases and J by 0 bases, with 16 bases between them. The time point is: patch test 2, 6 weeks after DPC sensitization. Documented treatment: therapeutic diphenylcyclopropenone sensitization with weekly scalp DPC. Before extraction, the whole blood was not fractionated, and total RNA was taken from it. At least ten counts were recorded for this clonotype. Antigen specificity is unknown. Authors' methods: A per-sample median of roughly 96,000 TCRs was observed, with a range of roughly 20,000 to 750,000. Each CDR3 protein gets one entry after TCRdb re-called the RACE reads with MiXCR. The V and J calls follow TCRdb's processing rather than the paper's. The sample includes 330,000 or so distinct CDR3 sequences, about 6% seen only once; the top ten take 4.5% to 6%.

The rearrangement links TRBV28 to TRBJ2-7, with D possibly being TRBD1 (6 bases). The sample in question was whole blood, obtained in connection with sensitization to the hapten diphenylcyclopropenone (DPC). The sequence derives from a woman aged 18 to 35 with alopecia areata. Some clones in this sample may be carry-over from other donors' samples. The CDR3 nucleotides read TGTGCCAGCACCCAGGGGCAGGGGAACTCCTACGAGCAGTACTTC. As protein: CASTQGQGNSYEQYF.